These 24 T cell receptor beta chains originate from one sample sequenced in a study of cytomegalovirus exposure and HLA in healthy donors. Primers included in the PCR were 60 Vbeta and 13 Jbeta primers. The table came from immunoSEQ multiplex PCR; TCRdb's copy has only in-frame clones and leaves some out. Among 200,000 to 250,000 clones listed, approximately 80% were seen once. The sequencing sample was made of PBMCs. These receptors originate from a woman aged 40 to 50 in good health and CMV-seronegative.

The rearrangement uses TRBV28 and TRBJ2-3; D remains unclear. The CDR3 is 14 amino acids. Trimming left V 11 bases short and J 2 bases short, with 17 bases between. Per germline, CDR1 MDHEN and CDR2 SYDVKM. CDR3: CAVSTTFLTDTQYF. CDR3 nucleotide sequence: TGTGCCGTCAGCACTACCTTCCTCACAGATACGCAGTATTTT.

The CDR3 nucleotides read TGTGCCAGCAGCACTACAACCTATGGCTACACCTTC. Translated, it gives CASSTTTYGYTF. The chain uses TRBV13 and TRBJ1-2; D is uncertain. Germline CDR1 reads PRHDT; CDR2 reads FYEKMQ (reference sequence). V gave up 5 bases and J gave up 4 bases, with 8 bases separating them. CDR3 length: 12 amino acids.

The DNA of the CDR3 is TGTGCCAGCTCGACAGGCTTGACGGCCGGGGAGCTGTTTTTT. Translating gives CASSTGLTAGELFF. The chain couples TRBV19 to TRBJ2-2, with a tentative D call TRBD1 (6 bases). The CDR3 extends over 14 amino acids. Per the germline V gene, CDR1 is LNHDA and CDR2 is SQIVND (reference sequence). Trimming took off 9 bases at V and 6 bases at J, with 17 bases between the two ends.

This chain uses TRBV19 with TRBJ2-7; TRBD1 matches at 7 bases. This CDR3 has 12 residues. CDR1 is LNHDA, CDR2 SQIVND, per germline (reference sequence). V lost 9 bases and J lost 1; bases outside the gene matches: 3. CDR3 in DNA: TGTGCCAGGACAGGGCGTTCCTACGAGCAGTACTTC. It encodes CARTGRSYEQYF.

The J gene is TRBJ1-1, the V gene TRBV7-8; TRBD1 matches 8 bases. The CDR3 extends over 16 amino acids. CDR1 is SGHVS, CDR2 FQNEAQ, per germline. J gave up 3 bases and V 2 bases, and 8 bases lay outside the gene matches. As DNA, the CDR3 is TGTGCCAGCAGCTTAAAGACAGGGGTATCGGACACTGAAGCTTTCTTT. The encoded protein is CASSLKTGVSDTEAFF.

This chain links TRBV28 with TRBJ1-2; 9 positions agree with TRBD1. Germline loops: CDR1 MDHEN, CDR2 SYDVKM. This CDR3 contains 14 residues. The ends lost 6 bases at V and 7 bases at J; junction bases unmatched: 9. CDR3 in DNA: TGTGCCAGCAGCCGGGACAGGGTGTTGGTTGGCTACACCTTC. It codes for CASSRDRVLVGYTF.

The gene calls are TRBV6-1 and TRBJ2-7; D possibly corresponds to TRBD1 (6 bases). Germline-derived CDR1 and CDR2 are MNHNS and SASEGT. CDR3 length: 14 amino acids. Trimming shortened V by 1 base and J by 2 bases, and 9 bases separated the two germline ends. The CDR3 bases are TGTGCCAGCAGTGAAGTGGGGGCGACCTACGAGCAGTACTTC. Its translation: CASSEVGATYEQYF.

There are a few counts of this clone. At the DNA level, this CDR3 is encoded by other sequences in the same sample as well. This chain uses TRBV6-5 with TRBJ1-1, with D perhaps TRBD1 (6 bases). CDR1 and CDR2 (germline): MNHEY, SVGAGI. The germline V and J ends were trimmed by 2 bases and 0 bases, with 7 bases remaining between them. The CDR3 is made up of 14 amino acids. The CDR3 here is CASSYQGMNTEAFF. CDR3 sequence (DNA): TGTGCCAGCAGTTACCAGGGGATGAACACTGAAGCTTTCTTT.

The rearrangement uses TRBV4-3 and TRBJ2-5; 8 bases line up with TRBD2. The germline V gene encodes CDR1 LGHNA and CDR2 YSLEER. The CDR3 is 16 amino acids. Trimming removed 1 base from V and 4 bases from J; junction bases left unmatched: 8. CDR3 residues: CASSQGRGRGVETQYF. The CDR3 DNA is TGCGCCAGCAGCCAAGGACGGGGGCGGGGGGTAGAGACCCAGTACTTC.

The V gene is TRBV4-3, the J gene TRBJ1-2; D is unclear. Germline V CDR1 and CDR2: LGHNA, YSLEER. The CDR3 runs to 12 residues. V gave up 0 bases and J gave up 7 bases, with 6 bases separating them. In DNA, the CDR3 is TGCGCCAGCAGCCAAGATGCTACTGGCTACACCTTC. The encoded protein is CASSQDATGYTF.

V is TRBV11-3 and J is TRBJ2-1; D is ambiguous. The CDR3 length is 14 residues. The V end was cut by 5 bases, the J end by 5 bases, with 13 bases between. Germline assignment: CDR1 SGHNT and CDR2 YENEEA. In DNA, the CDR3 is TGTGCCAGCAGCCTCTGGCCCTTGGACAATGAGCAGTTCTTC. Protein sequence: CASSLWPLDNEQFF.

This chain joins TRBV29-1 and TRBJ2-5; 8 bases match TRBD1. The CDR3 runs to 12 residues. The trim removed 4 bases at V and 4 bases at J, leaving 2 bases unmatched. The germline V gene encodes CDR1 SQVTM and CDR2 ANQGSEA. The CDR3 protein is CSVGGQAETQYF. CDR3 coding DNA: TGCAGCGTTGGGGGACAGGCAGAGACCCAGTACTTC.

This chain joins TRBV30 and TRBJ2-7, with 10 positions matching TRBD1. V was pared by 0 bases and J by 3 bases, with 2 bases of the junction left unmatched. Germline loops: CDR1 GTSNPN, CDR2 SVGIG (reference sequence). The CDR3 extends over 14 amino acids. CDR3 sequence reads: CAWSVGQGNYEQYF. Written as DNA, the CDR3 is TGTGCCTGGAGTGTGGGACAGGGGAACTACGAGCAGTACTTC.

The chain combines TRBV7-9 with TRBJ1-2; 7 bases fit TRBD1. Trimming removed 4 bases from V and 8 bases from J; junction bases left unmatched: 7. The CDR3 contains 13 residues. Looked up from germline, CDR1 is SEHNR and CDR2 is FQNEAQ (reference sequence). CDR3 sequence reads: CASSSEGAGGYTF. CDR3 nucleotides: TGTGCCAGCAGCTCCGAGGGGGCAGGAGGCTACACCTTC.

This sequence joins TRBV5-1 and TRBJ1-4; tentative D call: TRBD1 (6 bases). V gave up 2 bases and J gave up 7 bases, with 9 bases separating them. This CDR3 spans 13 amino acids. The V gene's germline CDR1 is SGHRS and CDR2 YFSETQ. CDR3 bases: TGCGCCAGCAGCTTCACAGGGCCTGAAAAACTGTTTTTT. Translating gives CASSFTGPEKLFF.

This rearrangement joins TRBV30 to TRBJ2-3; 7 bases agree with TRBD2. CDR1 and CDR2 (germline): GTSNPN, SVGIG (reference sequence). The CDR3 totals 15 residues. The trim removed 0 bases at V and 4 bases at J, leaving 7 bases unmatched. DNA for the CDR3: TGTGCCTGGAGTGTCGGGGGGAAAACTGCAGATACGCAGTATTTT. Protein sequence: CAWSVGGKTADTQYF. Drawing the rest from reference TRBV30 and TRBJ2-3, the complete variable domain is SQTIHQWPATLVQPVGSPLSLECTVEGTSNPNLYWYRQAAGRGLQLLFYSVGIGQISSEVPQNLSASRPQDRQFILSSKKLLLSDSGFYLCAWSVGGKTADTQYFGPGTRLTVL.

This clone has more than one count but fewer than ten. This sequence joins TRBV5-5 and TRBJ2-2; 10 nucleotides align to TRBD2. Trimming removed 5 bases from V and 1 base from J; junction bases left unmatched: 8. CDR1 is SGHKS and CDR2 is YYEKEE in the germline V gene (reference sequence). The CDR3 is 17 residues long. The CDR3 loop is CASRSTIAGGNTGELFF. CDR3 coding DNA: TGTGCCAGCAGGTCCACCATAGCGGGGGGGAACACCGGGGAGCTGTTTTTT.

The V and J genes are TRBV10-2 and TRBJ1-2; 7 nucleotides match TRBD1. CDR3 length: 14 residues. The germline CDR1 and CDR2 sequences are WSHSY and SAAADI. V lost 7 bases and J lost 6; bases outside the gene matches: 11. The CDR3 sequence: CASKVSGQLNGYTF. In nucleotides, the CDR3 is TGCGCCAGCAAGGTTTCGGGACAGTTAAATGGCTACACCTTC.

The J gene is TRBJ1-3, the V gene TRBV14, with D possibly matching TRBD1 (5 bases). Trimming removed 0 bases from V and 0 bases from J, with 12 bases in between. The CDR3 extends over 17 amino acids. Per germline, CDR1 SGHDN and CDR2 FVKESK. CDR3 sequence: CASSQEWGGFSGNTIYF. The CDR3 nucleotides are TGTGCCAGCAGCCAAGAGTGGGGCGGATTCTCTGGAAACACCATATATTTT.

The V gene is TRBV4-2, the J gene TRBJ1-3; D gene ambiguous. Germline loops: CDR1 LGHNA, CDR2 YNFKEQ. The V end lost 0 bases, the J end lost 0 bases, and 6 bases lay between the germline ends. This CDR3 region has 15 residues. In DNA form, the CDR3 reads TGTGCCAGCAGCCAAGATAAACTCTCTGGAAACACCATATATTTT. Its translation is CASSQDKLSGNTIYF.

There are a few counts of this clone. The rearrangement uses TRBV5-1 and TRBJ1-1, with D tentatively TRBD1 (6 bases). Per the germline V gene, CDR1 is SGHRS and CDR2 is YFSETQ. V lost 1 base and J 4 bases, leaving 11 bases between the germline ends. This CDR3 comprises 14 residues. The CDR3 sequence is CASSLRGAPTEAFF. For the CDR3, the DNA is TGCGCCAGCAGCTTGCGGGGGGCGCCCACTGAAGCTTTCTTT.

The CDR3 region has the DNA TGTGCCAGCAGTTTCCTAGGGGTGAGCTCCTACAATGAGCAGTTCTTC. As protein: CASSFLGVSSYNEQFF. The chain recombines TRBV27 with TRBJ2-1; a possible D gene is TRBD1 (5 bases). CDR3 length: 16 amino acids. The germline V and J ends were trimmed by 3 bases and 0 bases, with 12 bases remaining between them. CDR1 is MNHEY, CDR2 SMNVEV, per germline (reference sequence).

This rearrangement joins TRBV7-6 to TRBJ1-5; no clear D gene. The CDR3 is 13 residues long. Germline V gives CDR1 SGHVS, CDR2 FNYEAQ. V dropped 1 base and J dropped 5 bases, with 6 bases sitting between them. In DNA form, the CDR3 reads TGTGCCAGCAGCTTAGGGTCAGATCAGCCCCAGCATTTT. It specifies CASSLGSDQPQHF.

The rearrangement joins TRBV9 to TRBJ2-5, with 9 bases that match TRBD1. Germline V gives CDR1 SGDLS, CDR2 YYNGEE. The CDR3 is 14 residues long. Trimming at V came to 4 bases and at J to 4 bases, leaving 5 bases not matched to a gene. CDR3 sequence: CASSLQGAGETQYF. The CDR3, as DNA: TGTGCCAGCAGCTTACAGGGGGCGGGAGAGACCCAGTACTTC. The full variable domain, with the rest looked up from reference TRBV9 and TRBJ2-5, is DSGVTQTPKHLITATGQRVTLRCSPRSGDLSVYWYQQSLDQGLQFLIQYYNGEERAKGNILERFSAQQFPDLHSELNLSSLELGDSALYFCASSLQGAGETQYFGPGTRLLVL.